Listed below are T cell receptor beta chains from one sample, sequenced in a study of T cell repertoires in cytomegalovirus infection. TCRdb reanalysed the reads using MiXCR and keeps one entry per CDR3 protein. Of about 180,000 distinct CDR3 sequences in the sample, around 14% were seen once. The sequencing sample was made of PBMCs. The origin of the receptors is a human donor in good health (CMV status not recorded). Some clones in this sample may be carry-over from other donors' samples. CDR3s include the opening cysteine and the closing phenylalanine or tryptophan. D genes are given only for firm matches. Part of the rows lack a size; the others show once, few, many or a class for expanded clones.

>TRBJ1-1|.|once|TRBV6-1
CATRQHVNTEAFF
TGTGCCACCCGACAGCACGTGAACACTGAAGCTTTCTTT
>TRBJ1-1|.|many|TRBV5-4
CASSLLEDTEAFF
TGTGCCAGCAGCTTGCTGGAGGACACTGAAGCTTTCTTT
>TRBJ2-7|TRBD1|few|TRBV29-1
CSVQRGGLGTGADEQYF
TGCAGCGTCCAACGGGGCGGGCTGGGGACAGGGGCCGACGAGCAGTACTTC
>TRBJ2-6|.|.|TRBV25-1
CASSENGGLGANVLTF
TGTGCCAGCAGTGAAAATGGAGGGTTAGGGGCCAACGTCCTGACTTTC
>TRBJ1-6|TRBD1|many|TRBV4-1
CASSLRDSSYNSPLHF
TGCGCCAGCAGCCTTAGGGACAGCTCCTATAATTCACCCCTCCACTTT
>TRBJ1-5|TRBD1|.|TRBV9
CASSRDRGTQPQHF
TGTGCCAGCAGCCGGGACAGGGGGACTCAGCCCCAGCATTTT
>TRBJ1-2|.|.|TRBV2
CASSPTENYGYTF
TGTGCCAGCAGTCCGACGGAGAACTATGGCTACACCTTC
>TRBJ1-3|.|many|TRBV15
CATSRVGQTSGNTIYF
TGTGCCACCAGCAGAGTCGGGCAGACGTCTGGAAACACCATATATTTT
>TRBJ1-3|.|.|TRBV28
CASSFSRTGNTIYF
TGTGCCAGCAGTTTCTCCAGAACTGGAAACACCATATATTTT
>TRBJ2-3|TRBD1|many|TRBV7-2
CASSFSSGQPTDTQYF
TGTGCCAGCAGCTTCAGTTCGGGACAGCCCACAGATACGCAGTATTTT
>TRBJ1-1|TRBD1|few|TRBV29-1
CSVFGKTGAATEAFF
TGCAGCGTCTTCGGGAAGACAGGGGCGGCCACTGAAGCTTTCTTT
>TRBJ2-7|TRBD2|few|TRBV10-3
CAFPTRISGRLRYEQYF
TGTGCCTTCCCGACCCGTATTAGCGGGAGATTACGCTACGAGCAGTACTTC
>TRBJ2-1|.|few|TRBV29-1
CSVGLGSHEQFF
TGCAGCGTGGGACTTGGTTCCCATGAGCAGTTCTTC
>TRBJ1-3|.|many|TRBV7-2
CASSQTGVRNTIYF
TGTGCCAGCAGCCAGACCGGAGTAAGAAACACCATATATTTT
>TRBJ1-5|.|.|TRBV12-3/TRBV12-4
CASSPSRYSNQPQHF
TGTGCCAGCAGTCCCTCGAGGTATAGCAATCAGCCCCAGCATTTT
>TRBJ2-3|TRBD1|few|TRBV20-1
CSARSYSVQGAQYF
TGCAGTGCCAGATCTTACTCGGTCCAGGGGGCTCAGTATTTT
>TRBJ1-2|.|.|TRBV24-1
CATSDVGNYGYTF
TGTGCCACCAGTGACGTGGGGAACTATGGCTACACCTTC
>TRBJ2-1|.|.|TRBV28
CASSLTGFGYNEQFF
TGTGCCAGCAGTTTAACGGGATTTGGGTACAATGAGCAGTTCTTC
>TRBJ1-3|.|many|TRBV12-3/TRBV12-4
CASSTQAVSGNTIYF
TGTGCCAGCAGTACGCAGGCAGTCTCTGGAAACACCATATATTTT
>TRBJ2-7|.|many|TRBV12-5
CASGYTDGTYEQYF
TGTGCTAGTGGGTATACGGACGGTACCTACGAGCAGTACTTC
>TRBJ2-7|.|few|TRBV5-4
CASSSEASRNSYEQYF
TGTGCCAGCAGCTCGGAGGCTAGCCGAAACTCCTACGAGCAGTACTTC
>TRBJ1-3|.|.|TRBV7-8
CASSLVGTIYF
TGTGCCAGCAGCTTAGTTGGCACCATATATTTT
>TRBJ2-7|.|few|TRBV6-1
CASRRGTYEQYF
TGTGCCAGCAGAAGAGGGACCTACGAGCAGTACTTC
>TRBJ2-7|.|many|TRBV28
CATFYSPDEQYF
TGTGCCACCTTCTACAGCCCTGACGAGCAGTACTTC
>TRBJ1-5|.|many|TRBV28
CASSYSRGLVSSAQHF
TGTGCCAGCAGTTACTCCAGGGGATTAGTTTCATCGGCCCAGCATTTT
>TRBJ2-4|.|few|TRBV19
CASSIRVWDIQYF
TGTGCCAGTAGTATAAGGGTTTGGGACATTCAGTACTTC
>TRBJ2-5|.|many|TRBV7-8
CASTPMGETQYF
TGTGCCAGCACCCCCATGGGGGAGACCCAGTACTTC
>TRBJ2-1|TRBD1|few|TRBV19
CASSIRDSYYNEQFF
TGTGCCAGTAGTATAAGGGACAGCTATTACAATGAGCAGTTCTTC
>TRBJ1-5|.|many|TRBV7-8
CASSLVEINQPQHF
TGTGCCAGCAGCTTAGTAGAGATTAATCAGCCCCAGCATTTT
>TRBJ1-1|.|many|TRBV28
CASSHSGGTGEAFF
TGTGCCAGCAGTCACTCTGGGGGGACGGGTGAAGCTTTCTTT
>TRBJ2-7|TRBD2|few|TRBV7-2
CASSRDLAGGPNEQYF
TGTGCCAGCAGCCGAGATCTAGCGGGAGGGCCCAACGAGCAGTACTTC
>TRBJ2-1|.|.|TRBV7-9
CASSLSDRNEQFF
TGTGCCAGCAGCTTATCAGATCGAAATGAGCAGTTCTTC
>TRBJ1-2|TRBD1|few|TRBV28
CASSGQVAFGYTF
TGTGCCAGCAGTGGACAGGTCGCCTTTGGCTACACCTTC
>TRBJ2-6|.|many|TRBV19
CASSIEGAEANVLTF
TGTGCCAGTAGTATAGAGGGGGCCGAGGCCAACGTCCTGACTTTC
>TRBJ1-4|.|few|TRBV29-1
CSVQGRGNEKLFF
TGCAGCGTCCAGGGGCGGGGTAATGAAAAACTGTTTTTT
>TRBJ1-1|TRBD1|once|TRBV29-1
CSANPGQGGNTEAFF
TGCAGCGCTAACCCGGGACAGGGAGGTAACACTGAAGCTTTCTTT
>TRBJ1-5|TRBD1|.|TRBV12-3/TRBV12-4
CASSQTQGAGQPQHF
TGTGCCAGCAGTCAGACACAGGGGGCGGGTCAGCCCCAGCATTTT
>TRBJ2-7|.|.|TRBV20-1
CSARDITGAVYEQYF
TGCAGTGCTAGAGATATTACGGGAGCGGTTTACGAGCAGTACTTC
>TRBJ1-2|TRBD1|many|TRBV2
CASSLIGEGAYGYTF
TGTGCCAGCAGCCTGATAGGCGAGGGGGCCTATGGCTACACCTTC
>TRBJ1-5|.|few|TRBV28
CASSPLWPAEQPQHF
TGTGCCAGCAGCCCTCTATGGCCGGCGGAGCAGCCCCAGCATTTT
>TRBJ2-1|TRBD1|many|TRBV7-2
CASSFYRGSSYNEQFF
TGTGCCAGCAGCTTTTACAGGGGGAGCTCCTACAATGAGCAGTTCTTC
>TRBJ2-5|.|many|TRBV12-3/TRBV12-4
CASSFTSRDQYF
TGTGCCAGCAGTTTTACCTCGAGGGACCAGTACTTC
>TRBJ2-3|TRBD2|many|TRBV7-2
CASSLKPASGADTQYF
TGTGCCAGCAGCTTAAAACCGGCTAGCGGCGCAGATACGCAGTATTTT
>TRBJ2-7|.|many|TRBV12-3/TRBV12-4
CASGFEVLGGRTDEQYF
TGTGCCAGCGGGTTTGAGGTTTTGGGCGGCAGAACAGACGAGCAGTACTTC
>TRBJ2-1|.|few|TRBV29-1
CSAAEARSQFF
TGCAGCGCCGCTGAGGCTAGGAGCCAGTTCTTC
>TRBJ2-7|.|many|TRBV5-6
CASSSLGTASYEQYF
TGTGCCAGCAGCTCGCTCGGGACGGCCTCCTACGAGCAGTACTTC
>TRBJ2-7|TRBD1|many|TRBV18
CASSSGQGPYEQYF
TGTGCCAGCTCATCGGGACAGGGACCCTACGAGCAGTACTTC
>TRBJ2-1|.|few|TRBV20-1
CSATLRGEQFF
TGCAGTGCTACCCTAAGGGGGGAGCAGTTCTTC